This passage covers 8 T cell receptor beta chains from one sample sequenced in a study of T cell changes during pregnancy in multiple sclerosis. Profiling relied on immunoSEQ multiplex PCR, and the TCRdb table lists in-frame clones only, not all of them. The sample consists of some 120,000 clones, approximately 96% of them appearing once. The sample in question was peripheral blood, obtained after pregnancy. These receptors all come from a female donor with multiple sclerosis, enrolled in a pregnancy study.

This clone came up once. The DNA for the CDR3 is TGCGCCAGCAGCTTGCTAGGGGACAATGAGCAGTTCTTC. The encoded protein is CASSLLGDNEQFF. The chain uses TRBV5-1 and TRBJ2-1; TRBD1 is a possible D gene (5 bases). Germline V gives CDR1 SGHRS, CDR2 YFSETQ. The CDR3 has 13 residues. V lost 1 base, J lost 5 bases, and 7 bases lay in between.

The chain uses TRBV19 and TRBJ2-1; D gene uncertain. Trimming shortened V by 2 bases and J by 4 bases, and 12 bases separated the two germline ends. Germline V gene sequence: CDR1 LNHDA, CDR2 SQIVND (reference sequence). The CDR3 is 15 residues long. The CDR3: CASSINRLTYNEQFF. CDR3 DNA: TGTGCCAGTAGTATAAACCGACTTACTTACAATGAGCAGTTCTTC.

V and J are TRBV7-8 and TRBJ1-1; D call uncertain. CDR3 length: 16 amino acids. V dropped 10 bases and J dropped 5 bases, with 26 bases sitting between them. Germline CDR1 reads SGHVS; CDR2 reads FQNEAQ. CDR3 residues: CAIVAYTPISATEAFF. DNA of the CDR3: TGTGCCATCGTAGCTTATACCCCGATTAGCGCGACTGAAGCTTTCTTT.

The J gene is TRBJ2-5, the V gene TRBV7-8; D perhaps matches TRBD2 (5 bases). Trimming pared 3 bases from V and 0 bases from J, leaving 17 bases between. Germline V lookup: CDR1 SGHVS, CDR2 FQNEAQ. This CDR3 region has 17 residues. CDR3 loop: CASSFRPPAADQETQYF. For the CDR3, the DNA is TGTGCCAGCAGCTTCCGGCCGCCAGCGGCTGACCAAGAGACCCAGTACTTC.

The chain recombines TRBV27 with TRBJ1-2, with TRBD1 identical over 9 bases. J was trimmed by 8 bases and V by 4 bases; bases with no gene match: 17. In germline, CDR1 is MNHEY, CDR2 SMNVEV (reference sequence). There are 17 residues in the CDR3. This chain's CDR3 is CASSSIIFGQGRRGYTF. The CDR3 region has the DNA TGTGCCAGCAGTTCTATAATCTTCGGACAGGGGCGAAGGGGCTACACCTTC.

The CDR3 is CSFRDTGELFF. CDR3 in DNA: TGCAGCTTCCGGGACACCGGGGAGCTGTTTTTT. The chain links TRBV29-1 to TRBJ2-2; D uncertain. Trimming took 8 bases from V and 3 from J, leaving 7 bases between them. This CDR3 region has 11 residues. Germline CDR1 and CDR2: SQVTM and ANQGSEA.

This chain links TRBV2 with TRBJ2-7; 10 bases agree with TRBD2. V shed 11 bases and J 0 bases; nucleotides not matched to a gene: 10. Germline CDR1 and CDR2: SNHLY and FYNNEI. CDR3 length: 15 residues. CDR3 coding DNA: TGTGCCGGGGGGAGGACTAGCGGAAGCTCCTACGAGCAGTACTTC. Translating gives CAGGRTSGSSYEQYF.

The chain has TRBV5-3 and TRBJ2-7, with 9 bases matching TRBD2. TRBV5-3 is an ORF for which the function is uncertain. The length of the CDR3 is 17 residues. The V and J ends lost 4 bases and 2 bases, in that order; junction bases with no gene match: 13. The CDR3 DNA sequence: TGTGCCAGAAGCACACTAGCGGGCCACCGAGTGGCCTACGAGCAGTACTTC. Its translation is CARSTLAGHRVAYEQYF.